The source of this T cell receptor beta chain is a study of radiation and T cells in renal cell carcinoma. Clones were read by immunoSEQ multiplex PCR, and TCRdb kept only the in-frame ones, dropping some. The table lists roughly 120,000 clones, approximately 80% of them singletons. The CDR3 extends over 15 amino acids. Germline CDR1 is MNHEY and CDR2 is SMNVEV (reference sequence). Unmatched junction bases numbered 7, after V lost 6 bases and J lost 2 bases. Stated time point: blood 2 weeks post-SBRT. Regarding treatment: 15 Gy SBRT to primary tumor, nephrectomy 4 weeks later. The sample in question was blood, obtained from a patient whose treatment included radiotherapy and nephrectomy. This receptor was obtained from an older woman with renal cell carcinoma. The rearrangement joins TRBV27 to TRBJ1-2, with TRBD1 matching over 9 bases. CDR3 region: CASSRGQGKNYGYTF. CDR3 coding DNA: TGTGCCAGCAGCCGGGGACAGGGTAAAAACTATGGCTACACCTTC.